The text below deals with one T cell receptor beta chain. As a fraction of the sample, this clonotype is medium-sized (0.01 to 0.1%). The antigen it binds to is not known. No much larger clonotype is one base removed from it; base qualities were not supplied. The sample comes from a study of T cells of healthy individuals (dated by TCRdb to between 2018 and 2020). The trim is 5 bases for V and 1 base for J, with a gap of 2 bases between the germline ends. Including the terminal cysteine and phenylalanine, the CDR3 comprises 11 residues. Here the CDR3 DNA is all that survives: 33 bases in frame from base 1. According to the germline V gene, CDR1 reads SNHLY and CDR2 reads FYNNEI. Libraries were built with 5' RACE. Sequenced using an Illumina MiSeq. TCRdb reworked the public reads: Q25 trimming with fastp, MiXCR clone assembly, productive beta chains retained. Rows with one shared CDR3 protein collapse into an entry with the most common genes and DNA. The sample table shows more than 85,000 distinct CDR3 sequences, and about 16% are seen once. Clones ranked in the top ten supply 6.2% of the sample.

The sequence links TRBV2 to TRBJ1-1; the D segment cannot be called with confidence. This clonotype originated in a human donor in good health. CDR3 reads: CASSQNTEAFF. Read as DNA, the sequence is TGTGCCAGCAGTCAGAACACTGAAGCTTTCTTT.